These T cell receptor beta chains were read from a single sample in a study of OX40 agonist ivuxolimab in advanced cancers. Measured with immunoSEQ multiplex PCR; TCRdb has only the in-frame clones, and not every one. The data contain about 32,000 clones, 81% of them singletons. Here the sequenced sample was CD4+ or CD8+ T cells sorted from blood, taken in a trial of the OX40 agonist ivuxolimab. The origin of the receptors is an adult with an advanced solid tumor such as melanoma, head and neck, liver or kidney cancer. Each CDR3 is given with its conserved first and last residue. A D gene is named only where the DNA matches it firmly. The size field is filled for only some rows; it gives once, few, many or a size class.

D gene,J gene,clone size,V gene,CDR3 DNA,CDR3 protein
NA,TRBJ2-2,NA,TRBV10-1,TGCGCCAGCAGTGTACGGACTCTTCTAATCGCGAACACCGGGGAGCTGTTTTTT,CASSVRTLLIANTGELFF
TRBD1,TRBJ2-5,NA,TRBV2,TGTGCCAGCATAAGACAGGGGGCAGTGGAAGAGACCCAGTACTTC,CASIRQGAVEETQYF
NA,TRBJ2-3,NA,TRBV20-1,TGCAGTGCTATAGAAAGCGATACGCAGTATTTT,CSAIESDTQYF
NA,TRBJ2-6,few,TRBV7-2,TGTGCCAGCAGCCGGGACAAGACCGGGGCCAACGTCCTGACTTTC,CASSRDKTGANVLTF
NA,TRBJ2-3,NA,TRBV28,TGTGCCAGCAGTAAACAGCCCTTGCCAGATACGCAGTATTTT,CASSKQPLPDTQYF
NA,TRBJ2-3,NA,TRBV9,TGTGCCAGCAGCGTAACTCCAGGCACAGATACGCAGTATTTT,CASSVTPGTDTQYF
NA,TRBJ1-1,few,TRBV30,TGTGCCTGTAGATTGAACACTGAAGCTTTCTTT,CACRLNTEAFF
NA,TRBJ1-4,once,TRBV4-1,TGCGCCAGCAGCCAAGGGGGAGCAGGGATTGAAAAACTGTTTTTT,CASSQGGAGIEKLFF
TRBD1,TRBJ2-5,medium-sized,TRBV5-6,TGTGCCAGCAGCTTACAGGGGGTTCAAGAGACCCAGTACTTC,CASSLQGVQETQYF
NA,TRBJ1-2,NA,TRBV2,TGTGCCAGCAGTGTTTCGACAGCCTATGGCTACACCTTC,CASSVSTAYGYTF
NA,TRBJ2-7,NA,TRBV5-6,TGTGCCAGCAGCTTGGATAGGTACGGGGAGCAGTACTTC,CASSLDRYGEQYF
NA,TRBJ2-7,NA,TRBV6-5,TGTGCCAGCAGCCCCTATTTTGTCGGCGCCTACGAGCAGTACTTC,CASSPYFVGAYEQYF
TRBD1,TRBJ1-2,NA,TRBV29-1,TGCAGCGCCGGCGGGGGACAGGGGGCATCTGGCTACACCTTC,CSAGGGQGASGYTF
NA,TRBJ2-2,NA,TRBV9,TGTGCCAGCACCAGACTGGCAGGGAAGGCGACCGGGGAGCTGTTTTTT,CASTRLAGKATGELFF
NA,TRBJ1-5,NA,TRBV4-2,TGTGCCAGCAGCCAAGAGGGGCTGGATCAGCCCCAGCATTTT,CASSQEGLDQPQHF
NA,TRBJ1-2,NA,TRBV30,TGTGCCTGGAGTGTAAAGGGGGACGGAAACTATGGCTACACCTTC,CAWSVKGDGNYGYTF
NA,TRBJ2-1,once,TRBV30,TGTGCCTCCACGGGACAAAGTTACAATGAGCAGTTCTTC,CASTGQSYNEQFF
NA,TRBJ2-5,NA,TRBV7-8,TGTGCCAGCAGGCGGGGACGGGGCGTTTCGGGAGAGACCCAGTACTTC,CASRRGRGVSGETQYF
TRBD2,TRBJ2-3,few,TRBV28,TGTGCCACCAGTAAGCTAGCGGGAGGCACAGATACGCAGTATTTT,CATSKLAGGTDTQYF
NA,TRBJ1-4,NA,TRBV19,TGTGCCAGTAGGGGGACTATGGATGAAAAACTGTTTTTT,CASRGTMDEKLFF
TRBD1,TRBJ2-4,NA,TRBV4-1,TGCGCCAGCAGCCAAGCCCTCACAGGGGACATTCAGTACTTC,CASSQALTGDIQYF
TRBD2,TRBJ2-5,NA,TRBV5-1,TGCGCCAGCAGCTTGGTTATAGCGGGGGGTATAGAGACCCAGTACTTC,CASSLVIAGGIETQYF
TRBD2,TRBJ2-3,NA,TRBV5-1,TGCGCCAGCAGCTTGGAACTAGCGGGAGGCGGGGATACGCAGTATTTT,CASSLELAGGGDTQYF
NA,TRBJ1-2,few,TRBV7-2,TGTGCCAGCAGCTTAGAAGGGATCAGGGGCGGCTACACCTTC,CASSLEGIRGGYTF
NA,TRBJ2-4,NA,TRBV14,TGTGCCAGCACCCAAGCAGCCGGAAACATTCAGTACTTC,CASTQAAGNIQYF
NA,TRBJ1-5,NA,TRBV2,TGTGCCAGCATCGGAGATTTTATGGTTCAGCCCCAGCATTTT,CASIGDFMVQPQHF
TRBD1,TRBJ2-7,once,TRBV5-1,TGCGCCAGCAGCTTGGAACCGACAGGGGGTTTCTACGAGCAGTACTTC,CASSLEPTGGFYEQYF
NA,TRBJ2-7,NA,TRBV18,TGTGCCAGCTCACCACGAGGGTTGGGTGAGCAGTACTTC,CASSPRGLGEQYF
NA,TRBJ1-2,NA,TRBV9,TGTGCCAGCAGCGTAGACACTAACTATGGCTACACCTTC,CASSVDTNYGYTF
NA,TRBJ1-1,NA,TRBV30,TGTGCCTGGGGGCGCTCCCTGGGGACTGAAGCTTTCTTT,CAWGRSLGTEAFF
NA,TRBJ1-2,NA,TRBV6-6,TGTGCCAGCAGTCCGGGGTCGGTCTATGGCTACACCTTC,CASSPGSVYGYTF
NA,TRBJ2-5,NA,TRBV6-6,TGTGCCAGCAGCCTGGAGAGGGGGGGCCGGGAGACCCAGTACTTC,CASSLERGGRETQYF
TRBD1,TRBJ1-3,NA,TRBV7-2,TGTGCCAGCAGCTTTAATCGACTATCTGACAGGGGCTCTGGAAACACCATATATTTT,CASSFNRLSDRGSGNTIYF
TRBD1,TRBJ1-1,NA,TRBV10-3,TGTGCCACAAAACAGGGGGGTCTGAACACTGAAGCTTTCTTT,CATKQGGLNTEAFF
NA,TRBJ2-7,NA,TRBV15,TGTGCCACCAGCCAGGACTACCCCGAGGGCGAGCAGTACTTC,CATSQDYPEGEQYF
NA,TRBJ2-5,NA,TRBV6-6,TGTGCCGCCAGCACTCGGGTCCAAGAGACCCAGTACTTC,CAASTRVQETQYF
NA,TRBJ2-1,NA,TRBV13,TGTGCCAGCAGCTTAACATTGTTAGGAAACTACAATGAGCAGTTCTTC,CASSLTLLGNYNEQFF
NA,TRBJ2-1,NA,TRBV9,TGTGCCAGCAGCGTAGAAAGCGACTACAATGAGCAGTTCTTC,CASSVESDYNEQFF